Each of the 18 T cell receptor beta chains below was sequenced from the same sample in a study of blood T cell repertoires in COVID-19. Repertoires were generated with immunoSEQ multiplex PCR, while TCRdb's copy carries only in-frame clones and drops some. The sample records some 260,000 clones, nearly 90% being singletons. Sequencing input: peripheral blood. These receptors came from a woman between 40 and 55 years old who had recovered from COVID-19.

V usage is TRBV30 and J usage is TRBJ1-2; D is undetermined. The CDR3 loop spans 11 amino acids. Trimming left V 7 bases short and J 2 bases short, with 8 bases between. The germline V gene encodes CDR1 GTSNPN and CDR2 SVGIG (reference sequence). As DNA, the CDR3 is TGTGCCTTCATACACAACTATGGCTACACCTTC. Amino acid sequence: CAFIHNYGYTF.

The DNA for the CDR3 is TGTGCCAGCAGTCCTCAGACCGTAACTAGCTATAATTCACCCCTCCACTTT. It specifies CASSPQTVTSYNSPLHF. The chain recombines TRBV6-6 with TRBJ1-6; D not certain. This CDR3 spans 17 amino acids. V lost 5 bases and J 3 bases, leaving 17 bases between the germline ends. CDR1 and CDR2 (germline): MNHNY, SVGAGI (reference sequence).

The V gene is TRBV10-1, the J gene TRBJ1-3; D is undetermined. The CDR3 covers 14 residues. In germline, CDR1 is WNHNN, CDR2 SYGVQD (reference sequence). The ends were cut back, 7 bases at V and 0 bases at J, with 10 bases in the middle. The chain's CDR3 is CASTSQSSGNTIYF. The CDR3 DNA sequence: TGCGCCAGCACCTCCCAGTCCTCTGGAAACACCATATATTTT.

The chain joins TRBV6-2 or TRBV6-3 to TRBJ2-1, with 8 nucleotides matching TRBD2. V was pared by 0 bases and J by 0 bases, with 4 bases of the junction left unmatched. Germline V gives CDR1 MNHEY, CDR2 SVGEGT. The CDR3 consists of 17 residues. CDR3 sequence (DNA): TGTGCCAGCAGTTACTCAGGAACTAGCGGCTCCTACAATGAGCAGTTCTTC. Protein sequence: CASSYSGTSGSYNEQFF.

In this sample, this clone turned up once. The rearrangement joins TRBV7-2 to TRBJ2-1; TRBD2 matches 9 bases. Germline-derived CDR1 and CDR2 are SGHTA and FQGNSA. V was pared by 5 bases and J by 5 bases, with 7 bases of the junction left unmatched. The length of the CDR3 is 15 residues. For the CDR3, the DNA is TGTGCCAGCAGCGCCCCGGGCGGGAGGGACAATGAGCAGTTCTTC. Translation: CASSAPGGRDNEQFF.

The chain has TRBV6-5 and TRBJ1-5; TRBD1 matches at 7 bases. The CDR3 contains 13 residues. V lost 8 bases to trimming and J lost 0 bases; unmatched junction nucleotides: 1. Germline assignment: CDR1 MNHEY and CDR2 SVGAGI. CDR3: CASQGDSNQPQHF. The DNA for the CDR3 is TGTGCCAGCCAGGGGGATAGCAATCAGCCCCAGCATTTT.

The V call is TRBV7-2, the J call TRBJ2-2, with a possible D match to TRBD2 (6 bases). The CDR3 sequence is 16 residues long. CDR1 and CDR2 from the germline V gene are SGHTA and FQGNSA. Trimming removed 3 bases at V and 0 bases at J, with 11 bases between. The chain's CDR3 is CASSLDGGANTGELFF. The CDR3 DNA sequence: TGTGCCAGCAGCTTGGACGGCGGGGCGAACACCGGGGAGCTGTTTTTT.

This clone has only a few counts. In DNA, the CDR3 is TGTGCCAGTAGTATGACCCGGGAGGACGGCTACACCTTC. Its protein product is CASSMTREDGYTF. V gene TRBV19 combines with J gene TRBJ1-2; no clear D. Germline lookup yields CDR1 LNHDA and CDR2 SQIVND (reference sequence). This CDR3 is built from 13 residues. V was trimmed by 3 bases and J by 8 bases, leaving 13 bases between them.

To note about this clone: One junction end disagrees with the germline gene, perhaps due to a read error. The chain combines TRBV7-7 with TRBJ2-2; possible D gene TRBD2, 9 bases. The CDR3 runs to 16 residues. Germline CDR1 reads SSHAT; CDR2 reads FNYEAQ (reference sequence). CDR3 nucleotide sequence: TGTGCTAGCAGCTCAGGGGGCCTAGCGGGAACCGGGGAGCTGTTTTTT. Its protein is CASSSGGLAGTGELFF.

Comment on this clone: In the same sample, other DNA sequences code for this CDR3. The CDR3 DNA sequence: TGCAGTGCTAGGGCCCCCTACGAGCAGTACTTC. Its translation is CSARAPYEQYF. This sequence joins TRBV20-1 and TRBJ2-7; D not certain. From germline, CDR1 is DFQATT and CDR2 SNEGSKA (reference sequence). There are 11 residues in the CDR3. The V end lost 3 bases, the J end lost 2 bases, and 5 bases lay between the germline ends.

This clone was found once. The rearrangement links TRBV7-2 to TRBJ1-1, with D possibly being TRBD1 (6 bases). Trimming removed 6 bases from V and 1 base from J, with 18 bases in between. This CDR3 comprises 16 residues. Germline V gene sequence: CDR1 SGHTA, CDR2 FQGNSA. DNA of the CDR3: TGTGCCAGCAGGGGAGCGGGGGGCGGTGGGAACACTGAAGCTTTCTTT. It specifies CASRGAGGGGNTEAFF.

The chain joins TRBV6-5 to TRBJ1-2; possible D gene TRBD1, 5 bases. The CDR3 sequence is 12 residues long. Germline-derived CDR1 and CDR2 are MNHEY and SVGAGI. V was pared by 6 bases and J by 10 bases, with 15 bases between. CDR3 protein: CASSSLRGDYTF. CDR3 coding DNA: TGTGCCAGCAGCTCTTTAAGGGGTGACTACACCTTC.

In this sample, this clone turned up a few times. The chain uses TRBV5-6 and TRBJ2-7; D unresolved. Germline V gene sequence: CDR1 SGHDT, CDR2 YYEEEE. V lost 1 base to trimming and J lost 2 bases, with 13 bases between them. This CDR3 comprises 15 residues. CDR3 nucleotides: TGTGCCAGCAGCTTGACTCCTCTGCAAACCTACGAGCAGTACTTC. Translation gives CASSLTPLQTYEQYF.

This clone has a single count. The rearrangement uses TRBV20-1 and TRBJ2-5; 10 bases line up with TRBD2. The CDR3 has 15 amino acids. V trimming: 3 bases; J trimming: 6 bases; junction bases outside the gene matches: 10. CDR1 and CDR2 from the germline V gene are DFQATT and SNEGSKA (reference sequence). The CDR3 nucleotides are TGCAGTGCTAGTTATGGTGCTAGCGGGGGAAAGACCCAGTACTTC. It encodes CSASYGASGGKTQYF.

CDR3 DNA sequence: TGTGCCAGCAGTCCTAGCGGGAGTATCCACAATGAGCAGTTCTTC. Translation gives CASSPSGSIHNEQFF. The chain employs TRBV5-5 and TRBJ2-1, with 10 positions matching TRBD2. This CDR3 spans 15 amino acids. After removal of 5 bases from V and 5 bases from J, the junction contained 7 bases not matched to a gene. Germline CDR1 reads SGHKS; CDR2 reads YYEKEE (reference sequence).

This chain connects TRBV27 to TRBJ2-7, with TRBD1 matching over 8 bases. Trimming removed 3 bases from V and 3 bases from J; junction bases left unmatched: 10. The CDR3 is made up of 16 amino acids. From germline, CDR1 is MNHEY and CDR2 SMNVEV (reference sequence). CDR3 loop: CASSFGNPGQVYEQYF. CDR3 DNA sequence: TGTGCCAGCAGTTTTGGGAACCCGGGACAGGTCTACGAGCAGTACTTC.

A few counts support this clone. V gene TRBV5-5 combines with J gene TRBJ1-2, with 9 bases fitting TRBD1. V dropped 3 bases and J dropped 8; count of bases not matched to a gene: 8. CDR1 and CDR2 (germline): SGHKS, YYEKEE (reference sequence). The CDR3 has 14 residues. CDR3 nucleotides: TGTGCCAGCAGCTCACTACGGACAGGGGAGGGCTACACCTTC. The encoded protein is CASSSLRTGEGYTF.

This chain joins TRBV28 and TRBJ1-3; D is undetermined. Germline CDR1 reads MDHEN; CDR2 reads SYDVKM. V was cut by 5 bases and J by 0 bases, with 8 bases left in between. The length of the CDR3 is 14 residues. CDR3 residues: CASSLISSGNTIYF. The CDR3 nucleotides are TGTGCCAGCAGTCTAATTAGCTCTGGAAACACCATATATTTT.